A single T cell receptor beta chain is shown here with its context. This specimen comes from a study of cytomegalovirus exposure and HLA in healthy donors. PCR involved 60 Vbeta and 13 Jbeta primers. Clones were sequenced by immunoSEQ multiplex PCR, and TCRdb holds only the in-frame ones, with some missing. Of about 130,000 clones detected, around 83% appear once; the ten largest clones hold about 6.7%. Sequencing was performed on PBMCs. The sequence came from a woman in her thirties in good health and CMV-seropositive.

CDR3 in DNA: TGTGCCAGCACCGCGGGGCCGGGCCGCGGCAATGAGCAGTTCTTC. Translation gives CASTAGPGRGNEQFF. This sequence joins TRBV6-5 and TRBJ2-1; D possibly corresponds to TRBD2 (6 bases). Germline CDR1 is MNHEY and CDR2 is SVGAGI. V lost 7 bases and J lost 6, with 19 bases in between. The CDR3 is made up of 15 amino acids.